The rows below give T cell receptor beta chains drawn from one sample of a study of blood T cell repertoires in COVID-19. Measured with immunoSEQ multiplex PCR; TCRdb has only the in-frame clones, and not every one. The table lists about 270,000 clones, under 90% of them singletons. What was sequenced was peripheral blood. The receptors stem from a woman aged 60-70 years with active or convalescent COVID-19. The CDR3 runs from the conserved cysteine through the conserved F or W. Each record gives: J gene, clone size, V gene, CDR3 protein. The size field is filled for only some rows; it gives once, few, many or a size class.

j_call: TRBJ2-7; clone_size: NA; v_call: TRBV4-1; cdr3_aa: CASSQEDFPGQTVYEQYF
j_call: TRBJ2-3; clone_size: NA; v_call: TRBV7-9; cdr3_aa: CASSRSGGYTDTQYF
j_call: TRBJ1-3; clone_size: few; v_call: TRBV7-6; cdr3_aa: CASSAWGGVNTIYF
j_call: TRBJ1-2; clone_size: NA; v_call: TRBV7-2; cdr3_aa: CASSLLGTGGGGYTF
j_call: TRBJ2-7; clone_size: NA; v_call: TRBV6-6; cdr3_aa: CASRTTGSVYEQYF
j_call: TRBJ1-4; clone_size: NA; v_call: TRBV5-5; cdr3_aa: CASSLTATNEKLFF
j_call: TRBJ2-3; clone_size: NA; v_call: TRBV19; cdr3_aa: CASSIGTGGPSTDTQYF
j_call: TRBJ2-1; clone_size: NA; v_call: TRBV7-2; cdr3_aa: CASSLLAGVGNEQFF
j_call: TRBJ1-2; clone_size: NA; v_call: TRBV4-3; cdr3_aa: CASSFQGSGYTF
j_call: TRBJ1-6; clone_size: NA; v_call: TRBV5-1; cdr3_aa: CASSLDGTMDNSPLHF
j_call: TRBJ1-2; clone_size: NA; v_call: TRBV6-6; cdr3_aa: CASSPGQGAVGYTF
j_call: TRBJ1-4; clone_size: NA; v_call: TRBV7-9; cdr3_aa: CASSLAQGGGEKLFF
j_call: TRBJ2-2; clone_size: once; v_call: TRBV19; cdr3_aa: CASSTPGEITGELFF
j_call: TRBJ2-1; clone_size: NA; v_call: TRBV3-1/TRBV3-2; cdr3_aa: CASSQDRVGGAANEQFF
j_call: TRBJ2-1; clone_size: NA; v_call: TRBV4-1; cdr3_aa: CASSPAERGGYNEQFF
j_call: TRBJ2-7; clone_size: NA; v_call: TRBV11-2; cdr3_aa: CASSLPTGFYEQYF
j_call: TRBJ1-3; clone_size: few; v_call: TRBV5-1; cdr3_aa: CASSLALGTGTGGNTIYF
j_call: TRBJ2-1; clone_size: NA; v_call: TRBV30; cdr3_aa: CAWRGLAGNNEQFF
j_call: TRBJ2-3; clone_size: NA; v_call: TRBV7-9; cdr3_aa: CASETKSTDTQYF
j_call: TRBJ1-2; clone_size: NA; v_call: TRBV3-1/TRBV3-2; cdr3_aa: CASSPGGYGYTF
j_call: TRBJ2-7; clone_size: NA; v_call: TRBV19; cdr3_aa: CASSMIAGGHPYEQYF
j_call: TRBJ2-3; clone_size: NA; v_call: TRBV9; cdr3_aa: CASSVAGAGAPPDTQYF
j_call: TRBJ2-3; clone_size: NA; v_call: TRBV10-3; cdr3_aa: CAIHDGAGGKDTQYF
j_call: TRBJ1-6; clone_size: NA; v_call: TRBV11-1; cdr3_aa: CASSRVLNSPLHF
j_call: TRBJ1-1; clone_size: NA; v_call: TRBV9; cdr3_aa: CASSLLGGDTEAFF
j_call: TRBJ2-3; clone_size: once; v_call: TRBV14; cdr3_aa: CASSQETGGPTDTQYF
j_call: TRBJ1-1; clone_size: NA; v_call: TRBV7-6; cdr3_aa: CASSLSYGGMNTEAFF
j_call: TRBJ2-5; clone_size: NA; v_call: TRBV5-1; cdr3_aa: CASSRTSGGAGETQYF
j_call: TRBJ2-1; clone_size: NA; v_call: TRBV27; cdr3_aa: CASSSTTSGTYNEQFF
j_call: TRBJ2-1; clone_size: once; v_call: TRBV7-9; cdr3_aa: CASSLALGGSSYNEQFF
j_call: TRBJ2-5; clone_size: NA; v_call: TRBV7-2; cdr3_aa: CASSLERVRAGGEETQYF
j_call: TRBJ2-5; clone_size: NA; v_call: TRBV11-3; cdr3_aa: CASSQGTSGAGGTQYF
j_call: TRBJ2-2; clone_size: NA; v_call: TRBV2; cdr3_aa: CASSVEGGGHTGELFF
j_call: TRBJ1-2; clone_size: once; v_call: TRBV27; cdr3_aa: CASSDGRALYGYTF
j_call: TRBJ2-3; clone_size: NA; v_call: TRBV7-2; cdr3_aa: CASSPQAGAGDTQYF
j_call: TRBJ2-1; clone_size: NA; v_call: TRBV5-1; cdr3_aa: CASSLALAGTNEQFF
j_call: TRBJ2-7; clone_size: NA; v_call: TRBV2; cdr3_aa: CASSEGTTLTYEQYF
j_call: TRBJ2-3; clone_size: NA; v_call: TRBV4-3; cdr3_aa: CASSQDSQGADTQYF
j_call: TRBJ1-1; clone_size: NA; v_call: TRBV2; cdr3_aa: CASSLQGEAFF
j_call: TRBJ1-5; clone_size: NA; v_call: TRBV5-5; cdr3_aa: CASSPRTGGNQPQHF
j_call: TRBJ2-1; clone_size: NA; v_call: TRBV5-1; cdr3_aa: CASSLKDSLYNEQFF
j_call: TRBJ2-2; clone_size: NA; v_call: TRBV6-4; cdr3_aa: CASSVRVNTGELFF
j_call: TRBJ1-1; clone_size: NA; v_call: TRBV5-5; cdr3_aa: CASSSPSGILEAFF
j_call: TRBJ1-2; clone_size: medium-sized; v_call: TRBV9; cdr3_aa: CASSQEGASYGYTF
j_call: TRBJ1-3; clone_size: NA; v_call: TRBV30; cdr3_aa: CAWIPLSNTIYF
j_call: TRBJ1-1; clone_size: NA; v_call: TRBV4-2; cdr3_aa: CASSQDRGANTEAFF
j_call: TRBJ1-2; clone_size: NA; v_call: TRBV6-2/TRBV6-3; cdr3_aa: CASSTIGQGRYTF
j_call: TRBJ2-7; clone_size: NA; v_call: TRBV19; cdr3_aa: CASISTSGGPYEQYF
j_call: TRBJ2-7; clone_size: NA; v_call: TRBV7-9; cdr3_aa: CASSPGTGNYEQYF
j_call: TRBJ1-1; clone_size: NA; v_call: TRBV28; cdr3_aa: CASRVGGGELTEAFF
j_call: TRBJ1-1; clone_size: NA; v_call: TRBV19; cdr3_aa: CASRRTGDTEAFF
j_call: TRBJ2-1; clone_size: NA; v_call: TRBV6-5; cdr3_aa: CASSKTSGVRNEQFF
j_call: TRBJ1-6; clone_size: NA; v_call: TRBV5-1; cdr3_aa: CASSEGQGASPLHF
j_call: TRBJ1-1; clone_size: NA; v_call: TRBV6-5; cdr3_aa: CASSSGWQGAFF
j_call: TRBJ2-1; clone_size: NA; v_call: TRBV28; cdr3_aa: CASSSQGAPYNEQFF
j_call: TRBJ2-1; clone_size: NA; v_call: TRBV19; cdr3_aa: CASSKGQGAYNEQFF
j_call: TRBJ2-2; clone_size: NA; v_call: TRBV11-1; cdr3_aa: CASGRGGELFF